This record covers a single T cell receptor (beta chain). The entry originates in a study of cytomegalovirus exposure and HLA in healthy donors. In the PCR, 60 Vbeta and 13 Jbeta primers were used. The data were produced by immunoSEQ multiplex PCR, yet TCRdb's version contains in-frame clones alone and is incomplete. The sample has a few hundred thousand clones, over 90% seen once. As for the donors, each was a healthy bone marrow donor. The CDR3 length is 15 residues. Trimming left V 3 bases short and J 2 bases short, with 13 bases between. Germline-derived CDR1 and CDR2 are LNHDA and SQIVND (reference sequence).

J is TRBJ1-2 and V is TRBV19, with D uncertain. The receptor comes from a girl aged 2 to 10 in good health and CMV-seronegative. Source material: PBMCs. The CDR3 spells CASSIGHLTNYGYTF. Written as DNA, the CDR3 is TGTGCCAGTAGTATTGGGCACCTAACCAACTATGGCTACACCTTC.